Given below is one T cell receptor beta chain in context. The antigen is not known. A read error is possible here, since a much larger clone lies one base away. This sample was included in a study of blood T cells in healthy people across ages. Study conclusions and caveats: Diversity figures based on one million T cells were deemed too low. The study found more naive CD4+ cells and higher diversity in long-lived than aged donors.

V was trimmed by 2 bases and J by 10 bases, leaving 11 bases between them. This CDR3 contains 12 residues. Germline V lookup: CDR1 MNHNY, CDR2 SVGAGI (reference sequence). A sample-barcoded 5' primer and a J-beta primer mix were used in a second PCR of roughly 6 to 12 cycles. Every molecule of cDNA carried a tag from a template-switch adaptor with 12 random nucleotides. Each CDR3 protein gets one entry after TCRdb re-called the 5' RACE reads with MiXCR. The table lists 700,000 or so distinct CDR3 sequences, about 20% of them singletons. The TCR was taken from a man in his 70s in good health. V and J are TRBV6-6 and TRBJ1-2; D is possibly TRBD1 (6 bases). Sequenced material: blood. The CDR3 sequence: CASSYGDTDYTF. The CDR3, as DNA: TGTGCCAGCAGTTACGGGGACACCGACTACACCTTC.